The 23 T cell receptor beta chains listed next were all sequenced from one sample in a study of OX40 agonist ivuxolimab in advanced cancers. The assay was immunoSEQ multiplex PCR, and TCRdb's table has in-frame clones only and misses some. The data hold more than 95,000 clones, with about 91% observed a single time. Sequences were derived from CD4+ or CD8+ T cells sorted from blood, sampled in a trial of the OX40 agonist ivuxolimab. These receptors all come from an adult with an advanced solid tumor such as melanoma, head and neck, liver or kidney cancer.

The chain recombines TRBV28 with TRBJ2-7; no firm D call. This CDR3 is 14 amino acids long. V was clipped by 7 bases and J by 2 bases, with 15 bases between them. Germline assignment: CDR1 MDHEN and CDR2 SYDVKM. The CDR3 nucleotides read TGTGCCAGCACGACGGCCACTCCCCCCTACGAGCAGTACTTC. As protein: CASTTATPPYEQYF.

The chain recombines TRBV28 with TRBJ1-5; maybe TRBD1 (6 bases). CDR3 length: 20 residues. Per germline, CDR1 MDHEN and CDR2 SYDVKM. Trimming shortened V by 10 bases and J by 2 bases, and 33 bases separated the two germline ends. In DNA form, the CDR3 reads TGTGCCACCGCGAAGTCTCCAGGACAGCAAGGGGCGGCAGGCAATCAGCCCCAGCATTTT. It is translated as CATAKSPGQQGAAGNQPQHF. Based on the CDR3 plus reference TRBV28 and TRBJ1-5, the full variable domain is DVKVTQSSRYLVKRTGEKVFLECVQDMDHENMFWYRQDPGLGLRLIYFSYDVKMKEKGDIPEGYSVSREKKERFSLILESASTNQTSMYLCATAKSPGQQGAAGNQPQHFGDGTRLSIL.

V usage is TRBV5-1 and J usage is TRBJ2-3; D remains unclear. Germline V CDR1 and CDR2: SGHRS, YFSETQ. The CDR3 runs 13 residues. Trimming stripped 4 bases from V and 5 bases from J, with 11 bases between. The DNA for the CDR3 is TGCGCCAGCAGCGGCCCCTTCCTAGATACGCAGTATTTT. Amino acids: CASSGPFLDTQYF.

The genes are TRBV5-1 and TRBJ2-3; 14 bases match TRBD2. Germline V gene sequence: CDR1 SGHRS, CDR2 YFSETQ. The V segment lost 4 bases and the J segment 3 bases; nucleotides outside the gene matches: 4. The length of the CDR3 is 16 residues. The CDR3: CASSTGLAGATDTQYF. In nucleotides, the CDR3 is TGCGCCAGCAGCACGGGACTAGCGGGAGCTACAGATACGCAGTATTTT. Using reference TRBV5-1 and TRBJ2-3 for the parts outside the CDR3, the full variable domain is KAGVTQTPRYLIKTRGQQVTLSCSPISGHRSVSWYQQTPGQGLQFLFEYFSETQRNKGNFPGRFSGRQFSNSRSEMNVSTLELGDSALYLCASSTGLAGATDTQYFGPGTRLTVL.

The chain has TRBV6-5 and TRBJ2-3, with unresolved D. The CDR3 loop spans 13 amino acids. Germline V gene sequence: CDR1 MNHEY, CDR2 SVGAGI. Trimming stripped 6 bases from V and 1 base from J, with 8 bases between. For the CDR3, the DNA is TGTGCCAGCAGAGACTTGGGCACAGATACGCAGTATTTT. Amino acid sequence: CASRDLGTDTQYF.

As to this clone: The junction does not match germline at one end; this may be a read error. The chain couples TRBV5-1 to TRBJ2-2, with D perhaps TRBD1 or TRBD2 (5 bases each). CDR1 is SGHRS, CDR2 YFSETQ, per germline. The CDR3 is 14 residues long. CDR3 region: CASSPGGTTGELFF. Here the CDR3 DNA reads TGCGCCAGCAGCCCTGGTGGGACCACCGGCGAGCTGTTTTTT.

The chain employs TRBV7-2 and TRBJ1-1; TRBD1 matches 7 bases. Losses at the gene ends were 2 bases for V and 8 bases for J; bases not matched to a gene: 8. The CDR3 runs 14 residues. Germline values: CDR1 SGHTA, CDR2 FQGNSA. The CDR3 nucleotides read TGTGCCAGCAGCTTAACGACCCGGGACAGCGAAGCTTTCTTT. Translated: CASSLTTRDSEAFF.

Of note for this clone: The CDR3 ends on some other residue instead of the conserved phenylalanine or tryptophan, so this is likely a read error. It is unclear where the CDR3 begins or ends on the DNA, so no DNA is shown, and the CDR3 is as TCRdb lists it. This chain links TRBV18 with TRBJ2-6; the table's D call, TRBD1, was not checked against the DNA. Germline CDR1 KGHSH, CDR2 LQKENI. The CDR3 has 12 amino acids, counting both end residues. The CDR3 here is CASSPFQDTLTG.

The V call is TRBV11-2, the J call TRBJ2-5; a possible D gene is TRBD2 (6 bases). CDR3 size: 16 residues. From germline, CDR1 is SGHAT and CDR2 FQNNGV. V was pared by 5 bases and J by 1 base, with 17 bases between. The CDR3 spells CASSPWGVGPQETQYF. In nucleotides, the CDR3 is TGTGCCAGCAGCCCGTGGGGGGTGGGACCCCAAGAGACCCAGTACTTC.

CDR3 amino acids: CASGSHGRENIQYF. In nucleotides, the CDR3 is TGTGCCAGCGGCTCGCACGGGAGGGAAAACATTCAGTACTTC. This rearrangement joins TRBV27 to TRBJ2-4; 8 bases map to TRBD2. This CDR3 has 14 residues. The V and J ends lost 8 bases and 5 bases, in that order; junction bases with no gene match: 8. Germline V gene lookup returns CDR1 MNHEY and CDR2 SMNVEV (reference sequence).

The chain couples TRBV6-5 to TRBJ2-1, with TRBD2 matching over 7 bases. CDR1 and CDR2 from the germline V gene are MNHEY and SVGAGI. The CDR3 extends over 14 amino acids. CDR3 bases: TGTGCTTGCAAGGCGGGAGCCACCTACAATGAGCAGTTCTTC. It translates to CACKAGATYNEQFF.

The V gene is TRBV28, the J gene TRBJ2-4; TRBD1 might be the D (6 bases). Trimming pared 7 bases from V and 9 bases from J, leaving 16 bases between. The length of the CDR3 is 13 residues. Germline V gene sequence: CDR1 MDHEN, CDR2 SYDVKM. DNA of the CDR3: TGTGCCAGCATTTCCCCAGGGGCTAGCATTCAGTACTTC. Its protein is CASISPGASIQYF. The full variable domain, completed using reference TRBV28 and TRBJ2-4, is DVKVTQSSRYLVKRTGEKVFLECVQDMDHENMFWYRQDPGLGLRLIYFSYDVKMKEKGDIPEGYSVSREKKERFSLILESASTNQTSMYLCASISPGASIQYFGAGTRLSVL.

The chain links TRBV6-1 to TRBJ2-1; weak D call: TRBD2 (6 bases). This CDR3 is 13 amino acids long. Looked up from germline, CDR1 is MNHNS and CDR2 is SASEGT. With 8 bases removed from V and 10 bases from J, the gap between germline ends came to 18 bases. As DNA, the CDR3 is TGTGCCAGCGTCGTCGGGGGACCCCGGGAGCAGTTCTTC. This translates into CASVVGGPREQFF.

The chain employs TRBV5-5 and TRBJ2-2; possibly TRBD1 for D (6 bases). V lost 2 bases and J 6 bases, leaving 11 bases between the germline ends. The germline V gene has CDR1 SGHKS and CDR2 YYEKEE (reference sequence). The CDR3 covers 14 residues. CDR3 loop: CASSFRDIPGELFF. The DNA of the CDR3 is TGTGCCAGCAGCTTCCGGGACATACCCGGGGAGCTGTTTTTT.

The gene calls are TRBV6-5 and TRBJ2-1, with 11 positions matching TRBD2. V gave up 0 bases and J gave up 5 bases; unmatched junction bases: 3. Per the germline V gene, CDR1 is MNHEY and CDR2 is SVGAGI. The CDR3 covers 16 residues. The CDR3, as DNA: TGTGCCAGCAGTTACTCTAGCGGGAGGGGCAACAATGAGCAGTTCTTC. It specifies CASSYSSGRGNNEQFF.

This clone was seen a few times. V usage is TRBV18 and J usage is TRBJ1-5, with D tentatively TRBD1 (5 bases). CDR3 size: 15 residues. V gave up 0 bases and J gave up 2 bases, with 8 bases separating them. Germline CDR1 and CDR2: KGHSH and LQKENI. CDR3 coding DNA: TGTGCCAGCTCACCACCGGGGCGTGGCAATCAGCCCCAGCATTTT. Its protein product is CASSPPGRGNQPQHF.

The chain couples TRBV5-6 to TRBJ1-5; the D gene is possibly TRBD1 (5 bases). With 4 bases removed from V and 3 bases from J, the gap between germline ends came to 14 bases. Germline V gene data show CDR1 as SGHDT and CDR2 as YYEEEE. The length of the CDR3 is 15 residues. The CDR3 region is CASSPGREPNQPQHF. CDR3 bases: TGTGCCAGCAGCCCGGGACGTGAGCCCAATCAGCCCCAGCATTTT.

The V and J genes are TRBV5-1 and TRBJ1-3; weak D call: TRBD1 (5 bases). Trimming removed 0 bases at V and 4 bases at J, with 11 bases between. The CDR3 has 15 residues. Per the germline V gene, CDR1 is SGHRS and CDR2 is YFSETQ. CDR3 in amino acids: CASSLDGGPGNTIYF. CDR3 sequence (DNA): TGCGCCAGCAGCTTGGACGGGGGTCCGGGAAACACCATATATTTT.

This clone was picked up one time. This sequence joins TRBV4-2 and TRBJ1-4, with no clear D. This CDR3 is built from 15 residues. The ends were cut back, 0 bases at V and 0 bases at J, with 5 bases in the middle. Germline CDR1 reads LGHNA; CDR2 reads YNFKEQ. CDR3 sequence reads: CASSQDFATNEKLFF. CDR3 sequence (DNA): TGTGCCAGCAGCCAAGATTTCGCAACTAATGAAAAACTGTTTTTT.

The V and J genes are TRBV5-8 and TRBJ1-1; a weak D match, TRBD1 (5 bases). Trimming left V 2 bases short and J 1 base short, with 12 bases between. The CDR3 is 15 residues long. CDR1 SGHTS and CDR2 YDEGEE come from the germline V gene. The CDR3, as DNA: TGTGCCAGCAGCTTCCGGACACCCCAGAACACTGAAGCTTTCTTT. Amino acid sequence: CASSFRTPQNTEAFF. Combining the CDR3 with reference TRBV5-8 and TRBJ1-1 gives the whole variable domain EAGVTQSPTHLIKTRGQQATLRCSPISGHTSVYWYQQALGLGLQFLLWYDEGEERNRGNFPPRFSGRQFPNYSSELNVNALELEDSALYLCASSFRTPQNTEAFFGQGTRLTVV.

This clone appeared a few times. The gene calls are TRBV2 and TRBJ2-3, with 13 bases lining up with TRBD2. V lost 0 bases and J lost 0; bases outside the gene matches: 15. This CDR3 has 22 amino acids. CDR1 is SNHLY and CDR2 is FYNNEI in the germline V gene. As DNA, the CDR3 is TGTGCCAGCAGTGAAGCGCTCCCATGGACAGCGACTAGCGGGAGGAGCACAGATACGCAGTATTTT. It translates to CASSEALPWTATSGRSTDTQYF.

The genes are TRBV10-3 and TRBJ2-2; 7 positions agree with TRBD2. V lost 7 bases, J lost 0 bases, and 8 bases stayed unmatched. Germline CDR1 ENHRY, CDR2 SYGVKD. The CDR3 contains 16 residues. The CDR3 is CAINEAGLANTGELFF. The CDR3 DNA is TGTGCCATCAATGAAGCGGGGTTGGCGAACACCGGGGAGCTGTTTTTT.

This CDR3 reads CASSSRETQYF. In nucleotides, the CDR3 is TGTGCCAGCAGTTCGAGAGAGACCCAGTACTTC. The V and J genes are TRBV28 and TRBJ2-5, with D unclear. CDR1 and CDR2 (germline): MDHEN, SYDVKM. Trimming took off 4 bases at V and 4 bases at J, with 4 bases between the two ends. This CDR3 spans 11 amino acids. Looking up the rest from reference TRBV28 and TRBJ2-5 gives the full variable domain: DVKVTQSSRYLVKRTGEKVFLECVQDMDHENMFWYRQDPGLGLRLIYFSYDVKMKEKGDIPEGYSVSREKKERFSLILESASTNQTSMYLCASSSRETQYFGPGTRLLVL.